This TCR beta chain derives from a study of shared clonotypes between healthy human individuals. Concerning this clone: A far larger clone is off by one base, so a read error is likely. The sample has other DNA sequences that encode this CDR3 too.

Data came from immunoSEQ multiplex PCR; TCRdb stores just in-frame clones and leaves some out. The table has about 490,000 clones, more than 65% seen once; the top ten hold 12%. Germline CDR1 reads SGHAT; CDR2 reads FQNNGV. V was clipped by 3 bases and J by 3 bases, with 11 bases between them. There are 14 residues in the CDR3. Study donors comprised healthy, HIV-negative adults devoid of recent acute infection or vaccination. This TCR derives from a middle-aged woman in good health. Some clones in this sample may be carry-over from other donors' samples. Material for sequencing was PBMCs. This chain links TRBV11-2 with TRBJ1-1; D ambiguous. CDR3 sequence: CASSLAGVHTEAFF. The CDR3 DNA reads as TGTGCCAGCAGCTTGGCCGGGGTTCACACTGAAGCTTTCTTT.